This TCR beta chain was sequenced in a study of OX40 agonist ivuxolimab in advanced cancers. At the level of the study: Dose-escalation patients' cancers were hepatocellular carcinoma, melanoma, renal cell or head and neck cancer.

The CDR3 has 16 amino acids. The germline V gene has CDR1 SGHAT and CDR2 FQNNGV. The V and J ends lost 6 bases and 4 bases respectively, with 19 bases between them. Study outcomes and limitations: Mean expanded clone counts were higher in CD8+ than CD4+ T cells. Doses of 0.1 to 3.0 mg/kg were accompanied by clonal expansion of CD4+ and CD8+ blood T cells by week 6.

A word on this clone: The antigen remains undetermined.

The repertoire was sequenced with immunoSEQ multiplex PCR; TCRdb's copy has only in-frame clones and lacks some. Of over 25,000 clones listed, roughly 85% were seen once; the top ten hold nearly 50%. The source was CD4+ or CD8+ T cells sorted from blood, collected in a trial of the OX40 agonist ivuxolimab. The rearrangement joins TRBV11-2 to TRBJ1-3, with D tentatively TRBD1 (5 bases). This sequence was found in an adult with an advanced solid tumor such as melanoma, head and neck, liver or kidney cancer. The DNA for the CDR3 is TGTGCCAGCAGACCAGGGTTGCCCGTCTCGGGAAACACCATATATTTT. Its translation: CASRPGLPVSGNTIYF.